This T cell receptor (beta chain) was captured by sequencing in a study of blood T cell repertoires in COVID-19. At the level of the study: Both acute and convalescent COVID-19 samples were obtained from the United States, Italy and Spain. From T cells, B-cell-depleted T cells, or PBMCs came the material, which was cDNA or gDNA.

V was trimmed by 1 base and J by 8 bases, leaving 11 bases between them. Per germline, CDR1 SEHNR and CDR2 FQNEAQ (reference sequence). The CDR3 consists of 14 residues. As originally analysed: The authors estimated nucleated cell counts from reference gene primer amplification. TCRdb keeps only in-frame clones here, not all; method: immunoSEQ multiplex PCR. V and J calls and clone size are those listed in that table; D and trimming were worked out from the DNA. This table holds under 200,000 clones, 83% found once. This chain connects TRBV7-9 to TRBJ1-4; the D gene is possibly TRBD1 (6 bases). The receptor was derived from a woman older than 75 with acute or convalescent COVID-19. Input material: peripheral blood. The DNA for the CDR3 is TGTGCCAGCAGCTTAGGCAGGGGAATAGAAAAACTGTTTTTT. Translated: CASSLGRGIEKLFF.